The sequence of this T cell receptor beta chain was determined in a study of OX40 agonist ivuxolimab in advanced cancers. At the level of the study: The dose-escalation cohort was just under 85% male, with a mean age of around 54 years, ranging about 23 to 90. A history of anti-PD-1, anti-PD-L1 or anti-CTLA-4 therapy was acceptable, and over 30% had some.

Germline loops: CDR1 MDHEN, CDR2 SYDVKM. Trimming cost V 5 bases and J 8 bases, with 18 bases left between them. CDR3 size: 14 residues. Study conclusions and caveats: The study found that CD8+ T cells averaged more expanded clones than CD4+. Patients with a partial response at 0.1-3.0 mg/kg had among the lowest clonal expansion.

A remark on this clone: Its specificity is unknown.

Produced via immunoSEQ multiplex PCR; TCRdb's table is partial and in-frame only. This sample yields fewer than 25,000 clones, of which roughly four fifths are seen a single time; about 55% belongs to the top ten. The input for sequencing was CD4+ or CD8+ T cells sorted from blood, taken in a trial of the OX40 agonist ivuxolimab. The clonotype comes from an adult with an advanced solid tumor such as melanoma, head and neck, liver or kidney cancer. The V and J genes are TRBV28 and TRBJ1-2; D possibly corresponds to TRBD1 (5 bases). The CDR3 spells CASSPPSGGGGYTF. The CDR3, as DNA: TGTGCCAGCAGTCCCCCTTCGGGGGGTGGGGGCTACACCTTC.